This T cell receptor beta chain is from a study of T-cell memory formation after mild COVID-19. In germline, CDR1 is DFQATT, CDR2 SNEGSKA (reference sequence). The V gene lost 4 bases and the J gene lost 0 bases, with 10 bases spanning the gap. This CDR3 is built from 14 residues. TCRdb re-derived calls from the 5' RACE reads in MiXCR, one entry per CDR3 protein. Of about 130,000 distinct CDR3 sequences listed, approximately 17% are singletons. The specimen was PBMCs or a T cell subset sorted from them (not recorded which). The chain couples TRBV20-1 to TRBJ1-3, with D maybe TRBD1 (6 bases). The clonotype originates from a man younger than 30 who had mild COVID-19 (a few samples of this study predate the infection). Cell type and time point are not known. The CDR3 loop reads CSAIQGYSGNTIYF. In DNA form, the CDR3 reads TGCAGTGCTATACAGGGCTACTCTGGAAACACCATATATTTT.